This entry lists 21 T cell receptor beta chains sequenced from one sample in a study of CD8+ T cells in alopecia areata. Sequencing used cDNA as its template, made by extracting RNA and reverse transcribing it. Sequenced by immunoSEQ multiplex PCR; TCRdb stores in-frame clones only, minus some. Here the sample spans roughly 170,000 clones, approximately 59% being singletons. Specimen: CD4+ T cells sorted from blood, collected at week 0. The source is a human donor with alopecia areata.

This chain uses TRBV11-1 with TRBJ1-1; TRBD1 matches 7 bases. Germline V gene lookup returns CDR1 SGHAT and CDR2 FQDESV (reference sequence). Unmatched junction bases numbered 1, after V lost 4 bases and J lost 5 bases. This CDR3 comprises 12 residues. The CDR3 DNA follows: TGTGCCAGCAGCTCCAGGGGGACTGAAGCTTTCTTT. Its protein product is CASSSRGTEAFF.

The gene calls are TRBV7-9 and TRBJ1-6; no clear D. The germline V gene encodes CDR1 SEHNR and CDR2 FQNEAQ (reference sequence). This CDR3 region has 15 residues. V lost 6 bases and J lost 7, with 16 bases in between. In nucleotides, the CDR3 is TGTGCCAGCAGTCGACCCACGGGTCGGAATTCACCCCTCCACTTT. This translates into CASSRPTGRNSPLHF.

This chain connects TRBV10-3 to TRBJ2-7; D is perhaps TRBD1 (5 bases). CDR1 and CDR2 (germline): ENHRY, SYGVKD. Trimming pared 3 bases from V and 3 bases from J, leaving 6 bases between. The CDR3 length is 12 residues. CDR3 bases: TGTGCCATCAGTGATCAGGGCTACGAGCAGTACTTC. Translation gives CAISDQGYEQYF.

This clone was detected a few times. CDR3 in DNA: TGTGCCAGCTCACCTACCCCTACAGGTGAGCAGCCCCAGCATTTT. Protein product: CASSPTPTGEQPQHF. This sequence joins TRBV18 and TRBJ1-5; a weak D match, TRBD1 (5 bases). Germline CDR1 reads KGHSH; CDR2 reads LQKENI. The CDR3 has 15 amino acids. V lost 3 bases and J 7 bases, leaving 16 bases between the germline ends.

The V gene is TRBV7-9, the J gene TRBJ1-1, with D perhaps TRBD1 (6 bases). This CDR3 region has 13 residues. Between the trimmed V and J ends, which lost 7 bases and 2 bases, there was a span of 11 bases. Per germline, CDR1 SEHNR and CDR2 FQNEAQ (reference sequence). The CDR3 protein is CASNRAENTEAFF. Here the CDR3 DNA reads TGTGCCAGCAACAGGGCAGAAAACACTGAAGCTTTCTTT. Supplemented by reference TRBV7-9 and TRBJ1-1, the full variable domain reads DTGVSQNPRHKITKRGQNVTFRCDPISEHNRLYWYRQTLGQGPEFLTYFQNEAQLEKSRLLSDRFSAERPKGSFSTLEIQRTEQGDSAMYLCASNRAENTEAFFGQGTRLTVV.

The chain has TRBV12-5 and TRBJ2-5; D gene unclear. Trimming stripped 2 bases from V and 4 bases from J, with 2 bases between. The CDR3 totals 11 residues. Germline lookup yields CDR1 LGHNT and CDR2 FRNRAP. For the CDR3, the DNA is TGTGCTAGTGGTTTGCCAGAGACCCAGTACTTC. It codes for CASGLPETQYF.

The genes are TRBV30 and TRBJ2-7; D remains unclear. Trimming cost V 2 bases and J 4 bases, with 6 bases left between them. CDR3 size: 11 residues. The V gene's germline CDR1 is GTSNPN and CDR2 SVGIG (reference sequence). The CDR3 DNA reads as TGTGCCTGGAGTAATCCGTACGAGCAGTACTTC. Encoded protein: CAWSNPYEQYF.

There are a few counts of this clone. The CDR3 sequence: CASSLGRGYEQYF. In DNA, the CDR3 is TGTGCCAGCAGTTTGGGCAGGGGTTACGAGCAGTACTTC. The chain uses TRBV28 and TRBJ2-7; tentatively, D is TRBD1 (6 bases). The CDR3 spans 13 residues. Germline V lookup: CDR1 MDHEN, CDR2 SYDVKM. Trimming stripped 3 bases from V and 4 bases from J, with 10 bases between.

The chain is built from TRBV5-4 and TRBJ2-7; D is uncertain. Germline CDR1 is SGHNT and CDR2 is YYREEE (reference sequence). V was pared by 0 bases and J by 1 base, with 5 bases between. The CDR3 has 13 amino acids. The CDR3 sequence: CASSLAGSYEQYF. CDR3 DNA sequence: TGTGCCAGCAGCTTGGCCGGTTCCTACGAGCAGTACTTC.

The rearrangement uses TRBV6-5 and TRBJ2-7; weak D call: TRBD1 (5 bases). Trimming pared 6 bases from V and 2 bases from J, leaving 14 bases between. The CDR3 has 14 amino acids. Germline V gene data show CDR1 as MNHEY and CDR2 as SVGAGI. This CDR3 is CASRILQGPYEQYF. The CDR3 DNA reads TGTGCCAGCAGGATTCTCCAGGGTCCCTACGAGCAGTACTTC.

CDR3 bases: TGTGCCAGCAGCTCAGGGTTCCAGGAAGAGACCCAGTACTTC. Amino acids: CASSSGFQEETQYF. The chain couples TRBV25-1 to TRBJ2-5, with a weak D call TRBD1 (5 bases). Trimming removed 6 bases from V and 3 bases from J, with 14 bases in between. Germline V lookup: CDR1 MGHDK, CDR2 SYGVNS. The CDR3 extends over 14 amino acids.

This chain uses TRBV29-1 with TRBJ1-5, with 10 positions matching TRBD1. The length of the CDR3 is 13 residues. Trimming at V came to 6 bases and at J to 4 bases, leaving 3 bases not matched to a gene. Germline assignment: CDR1 SQVTM and CDR2 ANQGSEA. The CDR3 region is CSVRTGGNQPQHF. CDR3 in DNA: TGCAGCGTCCGGACAGGGGGGAATCAGCCCCAGCATTTT. The full variable domain, rest sourced from reference TRBV29-1 and TRBJ1-5, is SAVISQKPSRDICQRGTSLTIQCQVDSQVTMMFWYRQQPGQSLTLIATANQGSEATYESGFVIDKFPISRPNLTFSTLTVSNMSPEDSSIYLCSVRTGGNQPQHFGDGTRLSIL.

This rearrangement joins TRBV7-6 to TRBJ2-7, with D possibly being TRBD2 (6 bases). Germline V gene data show CDR1 as SGHVS and CDR2 as FNYEAQ. V was clipped by 1 base and J by 6 bases, with 10 bases between them. This CDR3 is built from 13 residues. The chain's CDR3 is CASSLVRGTEQYF. As DNA, the CDR3 is TGTGCCAGCAGCTTAGTTCGCGGGACCGAGCAGTACTTC.

The CDR3 DNA reads as TGTGCCATCAACCCGGGCAGGGAGGCGGAGCTGTTTTTT. It specifies CAINPGREAELFF. The chain combines TRBV10-3 with TRBJ2-2, with D perhaps TRBD2 (6 bases). Deletions cut 7 bases from V and 10 bases from J, with 16 bases between. The CDR3 extends over 13 amino acids. Germline loops: CDR1 ENHRY, CDR2 SYGVKD.

The chain couples TRBV30 to TRBJ2-5; D is ambiguous. Trimming cost V 3 bases and J 5 bases, with 7 bases left between them. The CDR3 sequence is 11 residues long. Germline V lookup: CDR1 GTSNPN, CDR2 SVGIG (reference sequence). The CDR3, as DNA: TGTGCCTGGAGCCTGTGGGAGACCCAGTACTTC. The encoded protein is CAWSLWETQYF.

This sequence joins TRBV6-5 and TRBJ2-1, with D perhaps given as TRBD1 or TRBD2 (5 bases each). The CDR3 sequence is 14 residues long. V was trimmed by 5 bases and J by 6 bases, leaving 14 bases between them. The germline gives CDR1 MNHEY, CDR2 SVGAGI. CDR3 coding DNA: TGTGCCAGCAGTGTTATAGGGACGGCCAATGAGCAGTTCTTC. Translation gives CASSVIGTANEQFF.

The CDR3 bases are TGTGCCAGCTCACCCCCGGGGACGGGGGGCTACGAGCAGTACTTC. This encodes CASSPPGTGGYEQYF. The rearrangement uses TRBV18 and TRBJ2-7; 7 bases agree with TRBD2. This CDR3 is 15 amino acids long. Germline V gene sequence: CDR1 KGHSH, CDR2 LQKENI. With 3 bases clipped from V and 3 bases from J, the junction kept 8 bases outside the gene matches.

The rearrangement joins TRBV5-1 to TRBJ1-2; 7 nucleotides agree with TRBD1. V shed 0 bases and J 6 bases; nucleotides not matched to a gene: 8. Per germline, CDR1 SGHRS and CDR2 YFSETQ. This CDR3 region has 15 residues. Here the CDR3 reads CASSLEKQGRDGYTF. CDR3 DNA sequence: TGCGCCAGCAGCTTGGAAAAACAGGGGCGAGATGGCTACACCTTC.

The chain joins TRBV29-1 to TRBJ2-3, with 7 nucleotides matching TRBD1. Trimming cost V 2 bases and J 2 bases; bases outside gene matches: 4. Germline-derived CDR1 and CDR2 are SQVTM and ANQGSEA. The CDR3 runs to 14 residues. The CDR3 spells CSVEPGTATDTQYF. DNA for the CDR3: TGCAGCGTTGAACCTGGGACAGCCACAGATACGCAGTATTTT.

A note on this clone: The germline gene is not matched at one end of the junction; a read error may be the cause. The chain carries TRBV25-1 and TRBJ1-2; no clear D. The CDR3 runs to 15 residues. Germline V CDR1 and CDR2: MGHDK, SYGVNS. The CDR3 nucleotides read TGTGCCAGCAGTGAGGAGGGCCCAGCGATCTATAGCTACACCTTC. Amino acids: CASSEEGPAIYSYTF.

This clone was observed at least ten times. The rearrangement joins TRBV7-9 to TRBJ1-2, with D possibly TRBD1 on 6 matching bases. The CDR3 is 14 amino acids. CDR1 is SEHNR, CDR2 FQNEAQ, per germline (reference sequence). With 4 bases removed from V and 5 bases from J, the gap between germline ends came to 14 bases. Written as DNA, the CDR3 is TGTGCCAGCAGCTATACCGCAGGGGATTATGGCTACACCTTC. Its protein product is CASSYTAGDYGYTF.